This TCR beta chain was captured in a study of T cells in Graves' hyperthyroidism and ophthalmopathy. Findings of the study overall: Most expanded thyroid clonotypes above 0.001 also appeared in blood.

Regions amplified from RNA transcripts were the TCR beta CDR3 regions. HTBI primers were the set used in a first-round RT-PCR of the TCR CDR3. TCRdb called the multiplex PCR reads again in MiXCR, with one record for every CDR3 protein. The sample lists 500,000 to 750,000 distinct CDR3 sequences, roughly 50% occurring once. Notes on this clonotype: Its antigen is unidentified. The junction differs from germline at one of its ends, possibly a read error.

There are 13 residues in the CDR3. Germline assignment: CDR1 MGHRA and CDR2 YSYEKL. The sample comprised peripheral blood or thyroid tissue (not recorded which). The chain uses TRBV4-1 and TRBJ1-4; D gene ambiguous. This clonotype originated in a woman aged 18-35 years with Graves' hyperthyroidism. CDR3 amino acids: CASSQDLARSVGF. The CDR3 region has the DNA TGCGCCAGCAGCCAAGATTTGGCGCGGTCCGTGGGTTTT.